The rows below give T cell receptor beta chains drawn from one sample of a study of HIV-infected children after antiretroviral therapy interruption. TCRdb reprocessed the 3' RACE reads via MiXCR and lists one record per CDR3 protein. Of about 89,000 distinct CDR3 sequences listed, around 6.9% are singletons. The source material was CD45RA+ CD4+ T cells from PBMCs, pooled from several time points, sampled from a donor given antiretroviral therapy, either interrupted or continuous. These receptors were taken from a pool of human donors with HIV. Each CDR3 is given with its conserved first and last residue. A D gene is named only where the DNA matches it firmly. The listing skips clone size in some rows; elsewhere it reads once, few, many or a size class.

d_call clone_size cdr3_length j_call v_call cdr3_aa cdr3_nt
NA many 15 TRBJ2-1 TRBV2 CASSLGSVLDNEQFF TGTGCCAGCAGCCTCGGCTCGGTCCTTGACAATGAGCAGTTCTTC
NA NA 13 TRBJ2-7 TRBV24-1 CATSDGTVSEQYF TGTGCCACCAGTGATGGAACAGTTAGCGAGCAGTACTTC
TRBD1 many 16 TRBJ2-2 TRBV23-1 CASSHYRGRRTGELFF TGCGCCAGCAGTCACTACAGGGGGCGGCGTACCGGGGAGCTGTTTTTT
TRBD2 many 13 TRBJ2-7 TRBV2 CASDVLAGIEQYF TGTGCCAGCGATGTCCTAGCGGGAATCGAGCAGTACTTC
NA NA 15 TRBJ1-2 TRBV30 CAWSREDSTNYGYTF TGTGCCTGGAGTCGAGAGGACAGTACTAACTATGGCTACACCTTC
NA many 17 TRBJ2-6 TRBV6-6 CASSYSSGGSGANVLTF TGTGCCAGCAGTTACTCGTCAGGAGGGTCCGGGGCCAACGTCCTGACTTTC
TRBD1 many 15 TRBJ1-2 TRBV20-1 CSAQNQGVEESGYTF TGCAGTGCCCAGAACCAGGGGGTGGAGGAAAGTGGCTACACCTTC
NA NA 15 TRBJ1-1 TRBV7-3 CASSSGGGRSTEAFF TGTGCCAGCAGCTCTGGGGGGGGCAGAAGCACTGAAGCTTTCTTT
TRBD2 few 16 TRBJ2-2 TRBV7-7 CASSPRLAGGSGELFF TGTGCCAGCAGCCCCCGACTAGCGGGGGGGTCCGGGGAGCTGTTTTTT
NA many 16 TRBJ2-5 TRBV4-1 CASSQAGRRSQETQYF TGCGCCAGCAGCCAAGCGGGACGGAGATCACAAGAGACCCAGTACTTC
TRBD1 many 16 TRBJ2-1 TRBV25-1 CASSEYGTGSHNEQFF TGTGCCAGCAGTGAATACGGGACAGGTTCGCACAATGAGCAGTTCTTC
TRBD2 many 19 TRBJ2-7 TRBV14 CASSRWSSGGSRRFYEQYF TGTGCCAGCAGCCGGTGGTCTAGCGGGGGGTCGCGCAGGTTCTACGAGCAGTACTTC
NA many 15 TRBJ1-2 TRBV10-1 CASPRPSRGPGGYTF TGCGCCAGCCCCCGGCCAAGTAGGGGTCCGGGTGGCTACACCTTC
TRBD1 many 15 TRBJ2-2 TRBV2 CASSLGQGVTGELFF TGTGCCAGCAGCCTGGGACAGGGAGTAACCGGGGAGCTGTTTTTT
TRBD1 NA 15 TRBJ2-1 TRBV2 CASSGQGSSYNEQFF TGTGCCAGCAGTGGACAGGGTAGCTCCTACAATGAGCAGTTCTTC
NA few 14 TRBJ2-3 TRBV7-2 CASSFSPSTDTQYF TGCGCCAGCAGCTTTTCACCAAGCACAGATACGCAGTATTTT
TRBD2 few 15 TRBJ2-3 TRBV5-1 CASSFLAGGPDTQYF TGCGCCAGCAGCTTCCTAGCGGGGGGACCAGATACGCAGTATTTT
NA few 12 TRBJ1-5 TRBV28 CASSYQHQPQHF TGTGCCAGCAGCTACCAACATCAGCCCCAGCATTTT
TRBD1 NA 16 TRBJ1-5 TRBV19 CASSSGTVGGNQPQHF TGTGCCAGTAGTTCCGGGACAGTTGGCGGCAATCAGCCCCAGCATTTT
NA NA 18 TRBJ1-1 TRBV4-2 CASSQAASTYLMNTEAFF TGTGCCAGCAGCCAAGCAGCCTCTACCTACCTCATGAACACTGAAGCTTTCTTT
TRBD1 many 12 TRBJ1-1 TRBV28 CASSLVRGRTFF TGTGCCAGCAGTTTAGTCAGGGGGAGGACTTTCTTT
NA many 13 TRBJ2-7 TRBV20-1 CSATGVSGNEQYF TGCAGTGCTACAGGGGTGAGTGGAAACGAGCAGTACTTC
TRBD1 many 19 TRBJ1-1 TRBV7-2 CASSLSQGAVGGWDTEAFF TGTGCCAGCAGCTTATCACAGGGGGCAGTAGGCGGTTGGGACACTGAAGCTTTCTTT
NA few 18 TRBJ1-5 TRBV2 CASSERLTARLGNQPQHF TGTGCCAGCAGTGAAAGGCTTACGGCACGTCTGGGCAATCAGCCCCAGCATTTT
TRBD1 few 15 TRBJ1-4 TRBV3-1 CASSSEGQGFEKLFF TGTGCCAGCAGCTCGGAAGGACAGGGTTTCGAAAAACTGTTTTTT
NA few 13 TRBJ2-1 TRBV29-1 CSVGTPLVDEQFF TGCAGCGTCGGGACACCATTGGTCGATGAGCAGTTCTTC
TRBD1 NA 15 TRBJ2-7 TRBV12-3/TRBV12-4 CASSFDRGRRYEQYF TGTGCCAGCAGTTTCGACAGGGGGCGCAGATACGAGCAGTACTTC